A selection of T cell receptor beta chains follows, all from one sample in a study of cytomegalovirus exposure and HLA in healthy donors. Using immunoSEQ multiplex PCR, the repertoire was profiled, and TCRdb retains in-frame clones only, with some absent. The table has some 110,000 clones, 75% to 80% seen once. Material: PBMCs. These receptors were collected from a man in his forties in good health and CMV-seronegative. The CDR3 runs from the conserved cysteine through the conserved F or W. The D gene is left open where the match is weak. Clone size is stated in some rows and not others, as once, few, many or a class when expanded.

abundance: NA; j_gene: TRBJ1-1; v_gene: TRBV5-5; d_gene: TRBD1; CDR3nt: TGTGCCAGCAGCTCCACCGCCGGGACAGGGGCAATTAACACTGAAGCTTTCTTT; CDR3aa: CASSSTAGTGAINTEAFF
abundance: NA; j_gene: TRBJ2-7; v_gene: TRBV11-2; d_gene: NA; CDR3nt: TGTGCCAGCAGCTTAGCCGGGACAAACGACTACGAGCAGTACTTC; CDR3aa: CASSLAGTNDYEQYF
abundance: few; j_gene: TRBJ2-3; v_gene: TRBV5-1; d_gene: NA; CDR3nt: TGCGCCAGCAGCTTAGTACAGGGAGAACTCACAGATACGCAGTATTTT; CDR3aa: CASSLVQGELTDTQYF
abundance: NA; j_gene: TRBJ1-5; v_gene: TRBV4-1; d_gene: NA; CDR3nt: TGCGCCAGCAGCCAAGATCGGGTGGGGGACACGAATCAGCCCCAGCATTTT; CDR3aa: CASSQDRVGDTNQPQHF
abundance: NA; j_gene: TRBJ2-1; v_gene: TRBV12-5; d_gene: NA; CDR3nt: TGTGCTAGTGGTTCTAACAGGGTAGGGCCCTACAATGAGCAGTTCTTC; CDR3aa: CASGSNRVGPYNEQFF
abundance: NA; j_gene: TRBJ1-2; v_gene: TRBV2; d_gene: NA; CDR3nt: TGTGCCAGCAGTGAAGGTCGAGGGTCTTTCGGCTATGGCTACACCTTC; CDR3aa: CASSEGRGSFGYGYTF
abundance: NA; j_gene: TRBJ1-2; v_gene: TRBV7-2; d_gene: NA; CDR3nt: TGTGCCAGCAACGGGGGCTGGGGGGGTGGCTACACCTTC; CDR3aa: CASNGGWGGGYTF
abundance: NA; j_gene: TRBJ2-6; v_gene: TRBV28; d_gene: NA; CDR3nt: TGTGCCAGCAGTTTCCAACAGCAATACTCTGGGGCCAACGTCCTGACTTTC; CDR3aa: CASSFQQQYSGANVLTF
abundance: NA; j_gene: TRBJ1-6; v_gene: TRBV5-6; d_gene: NA; CDR3nt: TGTGCCAGCAGCTTGTCAGGGACTCTTAATTCACCCCTCCACTTT; CDR3aa: CASSLSGTLNSPLHF
abundance: once; j_gene: TRBJ1-2; v_gene: TRBV6-1; d_gene: NA; CDR3nt: TGTGCCAGCTTGAGGGATGGCTACACCTTC; CDR3aa: CASLRDGYTF
abundance: NA; j_gene: TRBJ1-1; v_gene: TRBV19; d_gene: NA; CDR3nt: TGTGCCAGTAGCCCCTCCAGGGGCTCGGAACGGGGCGAAGCTTTCTTT; CDR3aa: CASSPSRGSERGEAFF
abundance: NA; j_gene: TRBJ2-3; v_gene: TRBV18; d_gene: TRBD2; CDR3nt: TGTGCCAGCTCACCACTTCTGACTAGCGGCCCCACAGATACGCAGTATTTT; CDR3aa: CASSPLLTSGPTDTQYF
abundance: NA; j_gene: TRBJ2-7; v_gene: TRBV27; d_gene: TRBD1; CDR3nt: TGTGCCAGCAGGGACAGGGGTATCTCCGAGCAGTATTTC; CDR3aa: CASRDRGISEQYF
abundance: NA; j_gene: TRBJ1-3; v_gene: TRBV28; d_gene: NA; CDR3nt: TGTGCCAGCAGTCAGGACACTGGAAACACCATATATTTT; CDR3aa: CASSQDTGNTIYF
abundance: NA; j_gene: TRBJ2-7; v_gene: TRBV6-5; d_gene: TRBD2; CDR3nt: TGTGCCAGCAGCAGCGGGACTAGCTTCTACGAGCAGTACTTC; CDR3aa: CASSSGTSFYEQYF
abundance: NA; j_gene: TRBJ1-2; v_gene: TRBV19; d_gene: TRBD1; CDR3nt: TGTGCCAGTAGTTATGACGACATGACAGGGGACTATGGCTACACCTTC; CDR3aa: CASSYDDMTGDYGYTF
abundance: few; j_gene: TRBJ2-2; v_gene: TRBV5-1; d_gene: NA; CDR3nt: TGCGCCAGCAGACCCGACCCCCAGGGCGGGGAGCTGTTTTTT; CDR3aa: CASRPDPQGGELFF
abundance: NA; j_gene: TRBJ2-7; v_gene: TRBV15; d_gene: TRBD1; CDR3nt: TGTGCCACCAGCAGTCAAGCCAGGGGGTTATTTACCTACGAGCAGTACTTC; CDR3aa: CATSSQARGLFTYEQYF
abundance: NA; j_gene: TRBJ1-1; v_gene: TRBV5-4; d_gene: NA; CDR3nt: TGTGCCAGCAGCCCGCCCGGGATGAACACTGAAGCTTTCTTT; CDR3aa: CASSPPGMNTEAFF
abundance: NA; j_gene: TRBJ2-7; v_gene: TRBV6-1; d_gene: NA; CDR3nt: TGTGCCAGCAATCCCGAGTGGGGGGGGCGGTACGGGCAGTACTTC; CDR3aa: CASNPEWGGRYGQYF
abundance: NA; j_gene: TRBJ1-4; v_gene: TRBV5-1; d_gene: TRBD1; CDR3nt: TGCGCCAGCAGTCAGCCAGGGACAGTAAATGAAAAACTGTTTTTT; CDR3aa: CASSQPGTVNEKLFF
abundance: NA; j_gene: TRBJ2-5; v_gene: TRBV19; d_gene: NA; CDR3nt: TGTGCCAGTTCCCATCCGACACAGGGAATTCAAGAGACCCAGTACTTC; CDR3aa: CASSHPTQGIQETQYF
abundance: NA; j_gene: TRBJ1-5; v_gene: TRBV9; d_gene: NA; CDR3nt: TGTGCCAGCAGCGTCTCCGGGGTAAGCAATCAGCCCCAGCATTTT; CDR3aa: CASSVSGVSNQPQHF
abundance: once; j_gene: TRBJ2-2; v_gene: TRBV5-5; d_gene: TRBD1; CDR3nt: TGTGCCAGCAGCCCCGAAACAGGGGGAAACACCGGGGAGCTGTTTTTT; CDR3aa: CASSPETGGNTGELFF
abundance: once; j_gene: TRBJ1-6; v_gene: TRBV7-2; d_gene: NA; CDR3nt: TGTGCCAGCAGCTTAGTTTCAGTCGGAGCCTATAATTCACCCCTCCACTTT; CDR3aa: CASSLVSVGAYNSPLHF
abundance: once; j_gene: TRBJ1-1; v_gene: TRBV18; d_gene: NA; CDR3nt: TGTGCCAGCTCACCACAGGGGGACACTGAAGCTTTCTTT; CDR3aa: CASSPQGDTEAFF
abundance: NA; j_gene: TRBJ1-1; v_gene: TRBV15; d_gene: NA; CDR3nt: TGTGCCACCAGCATGTACCGACTTGAAGCTTTCTTT; CDR3aa: CATSMYRLEAFF
abundance: NA; j_gene: TRBJ2-1; v_gene: TRBV11-3; d_gene: TRBD2; CDR3nt: TGTGCCAGCAGCTCCGGGACTAGCGGGGGGTACAATGAGCAGTTCTTC; CDR3aa: CASSSGTSGGYNEQFF
abundance: NA; j_gene: TRBJ1-2; v_gene: TRBV4-3; d_gene: NA; CDR3nt: TGCGCCAGCAGCCGTCAACAGAGTCTCTATGGCTACACCTTC; CDR3aa: CASSRQQSLYGYTF
abundance: once; j_gene: TRBJ1-5; v_gene: TRBV18; d_gene: NA; CDR3nt: TGTGCCAGCTCACCAGGTATCGGGGATAGCAATCAGCCCCAGCATTTT; CDR3aa: CASSPGIGDSNQPQHF
abundance: NA; j_gene: TRBJ2-7; v_gene: TRBV13; d_gene: NA; CDR3nt: TGTGCCAGCAGCCCCGAGGGTTGGGCGGGGCGAGGGGAGCAGTACTTC; CDR3aa: CASSPEGWAGRGEQYF
abundance: few; j_gene: TRBJ2-7; v_gene: TRBV4-1; d_gene: NA; CDR3nt: TGCGCCAGCAGCCAAGACATTTCTACCCTCTACGAGCAGTACTTC; CDR3aa: CASSQDISTLYEQYF
abundance: NA; j_gene: TRBJ2-5; v_gene: TRBV7-9; d_gene: NA; CDR3nt: TGTGCCAGCAGCTTAAGGACGGCAGGGGTCAAACAAGAGACCCAGTACTTC; CDR3aa: CASSLRTAGVKQETQYF
abundance: NA; j_gene: TRBJ1-2; v_gene: TRBV6-1; d_gene: NA; CDR3nt: TGTGCCAGCAGCGACCGAACATCGGGCTATGGCTACACCTTC; CDR3aa: CASSDRTSGYGYTF
abundance: NA; j_gene: TRBJ1-4; v_gene: TRBV5-4; d_gene: TRBD1; CDR3nt: TGTGCCAGCAGCTTGAGGACAGGGGGCTTATTGAGGGACGAAAAACTGTTTTTT; CDR3aa: CASSLRTGGLLRDEKLFF
abundance: NA; j_gene: TRBJ2-2; v_gene: TRBV5-5; d_gene: TRBD2; CDR3nt: TGTGCCAGCAGGTTCGGCGGGGGGACGAACACCGGGGAGCTGTTTTTT; CDR3aa: CASRFGGGTNTGELFF
abundance: NA; j_gene: TRBJ1-1; v_gene: TRBV7-2; d_gene: TRBD1; CDR3nt: TGTGCCAGCAGCTCGCGACAGGGTTCCACTGAAGCTTTCTTT; CDR3aa: CASSSRQGSTEAFF
abundance: NA; j_gene: TRBJ2-7; v_gene: TRBV5-1; d_gene: NA; CDR3nt: TGCGCCAGCGCGGTAGGTAGCTCCTACGAGCAGTACTTC; CDR3aa: CASAVGSSYEQYF
abundance: NA; j_gene: TRBJ1-2; v_gene: TRBV10-3; d_gene: TRBD1; CDR3nt: TGTGCCATTGGGACAGGTTCTAACTATGGCTACACCTTC; CDR3aa: CAIGTGSNYGYTF
abundance: NA; j_gene: TRBJ1-2; v_gene: TRBV5-6; d_gene: NA; CDR3nt: TGTGCCAGCAGTAAAATGAGTAAGAGGGGGTCCTCGGGTGGAGGCTACACCTTC; CDR3aa: CASSKMSKRGSSGGGYTF
abundance: few; j_gene: TRBJ2-1; v_gene: TRBV11-2; d_gene: TRBD1; CDR3nt: TGTGCCAGCAGCCCAGGGGGATGGGAGCAGTTCTTC; CDR3aa: CASSPGGWEQFF
abundance: NA; j_gene: TRBJ2-7; v_gene: TRBV7-8; d_gene: TRBD2; CDR3nt: TGTGCCAGCAGCTTAGAATCGGGGGGCTACGAGCAGTACTTC; CDR3aa: CASSLESGGYEQYF
abundance: NA; j_gene: TRBJ2-5; v_gene: TRBV11-2; d_gene: TRBD1; CDR3nt: TGTGCCAGCAGCTTAACCCGACAGGGGGCGAGGGAGACCCAGTACTTC; CDR3aa: CASSLTRQGARETQYF
abundance: few; j_gene: TRBJ2-7; v_gene: TRBV4-1; d_gene: TRBD1; CDR3nt: TGCGCCAGCAGCCAAGTGTTAACAGGGGGCAACGAGCAGTACTTC; CDR3aa: CASSQVLTGGNEQYF
abundance: NA; j_gene: TRBJ1-2; v_gene: TRBV18; d_gene: TRBD1; CDR3nt: TGTGCCAGCTCACCTAGTCAGGACAGGGGGCATGGCTACACCTTC; CDR3aa: CASSPSQDRGHGYTF
abundance: NA; j_gene: TRBJ1-2; v_gene: TRBV6-5; d_gene: NA; CDR3nt: TGTGCCAGCAGTGGACGGGGGAAAGGCTACACCTTC; CDR3aa: CASSGRGKGYTF
abundance: NA; j_gene: TRBJ2-5; v_gene: TRBV5-1; d_gene: TRBD2; CDR3nt: TGCGCCAGCAGCATGACCGGGACTAGCGCTTCGGGGTCCCAGTACTTC; CDR3aa: CASSMTGTSASGSQYF
abundance: NA; j_gene: TRBJ1-6; v_gene: TRBV18; d_gene: NA; CDR3nt: TGTGCCAGCTCACCGATCAGCCCAGTGGGGGGGATGTCGGCTCCCCTCCACTTT; CDR3aa: CASSPISPVGGMSAPLHF
abundance: NA; j_gene: TRBJ2-1; v_gene: TRBV7-2; d_gene: TRBD2; CDR3nt: TGTGCCAGCAGCCCGGGACTAGCCTACAATGAGCAGTTCTTC; CDR3aa: CASSPGLAYNEQFF
abundance: once; j_gene: TRBJ2-1; v_gene: TRBV27; d_gene: NA; CDR3nt: TGTGCCAGCAGTTTAGGAGGGAATGAGCAGTTCTTC; CDR3aa: CASSLGGNEQFF
abundance: NA; j_gene: TRBJ1-1; v_gene: TRBV27; d_gene: NA; CDR3nt: TGTGCCAGCATCAGGTCCGGGACAACCAACACTGAAGCTTTCTTT; CDR3aa: CASIRSGTTNTEAFF
abundance: NA; j_gene: TRBJ1-2; v_gene: TRBV7-9; d_gene: NA; CDR3nt: TGTGCCAGCAGCTTAGTGGCAGGGGTGGCCTATGGCTACACCTTC; CDR3aa: CASSLVAGVAYGYTF
abundance: NA; j_gene: TRBJ1-4; v_gene: TRBV4-2; d_gene: NA; CDR3nt: TGTGCCAGCAGCCAAGTCTCCAGGGGCACTAATGAAAAACTGTTTTTT; CDR3aa: CASSQVSRGTNEKLFF
abundance: NA; j_gene: TRBJ1-1; v_gene: TRBV4-1; d_gene: NA; CDR3nt: TGCGCCAGCAGCCAAGATACAGGAAACACTGAAGCTTTCTTT; CDR3aa: CASSQDTGNTEAFF
abundance: NA; j_gene: TRBJ2-1; v_gene: TRBV19; d_gene: TRBD1; CDR3nt: TGTGCCAGTAGTATTCAACAGGGGGCGCGTAATGAGCAGTTCTTC; CDR3aa: CASSIQQGARNEQFF